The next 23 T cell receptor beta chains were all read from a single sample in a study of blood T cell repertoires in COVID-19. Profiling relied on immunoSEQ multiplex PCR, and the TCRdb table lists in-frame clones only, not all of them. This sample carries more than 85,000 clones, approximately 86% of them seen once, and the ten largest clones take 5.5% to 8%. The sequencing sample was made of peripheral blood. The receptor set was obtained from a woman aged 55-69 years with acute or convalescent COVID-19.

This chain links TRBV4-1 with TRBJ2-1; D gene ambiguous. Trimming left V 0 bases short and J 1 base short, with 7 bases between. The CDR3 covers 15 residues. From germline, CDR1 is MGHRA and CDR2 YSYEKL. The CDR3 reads CASSQEFVSYNEQFF. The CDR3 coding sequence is TGCGCCAGCAGCCAAGAGTTCGTTTCCTACAATGAGCAGTTCTTC.

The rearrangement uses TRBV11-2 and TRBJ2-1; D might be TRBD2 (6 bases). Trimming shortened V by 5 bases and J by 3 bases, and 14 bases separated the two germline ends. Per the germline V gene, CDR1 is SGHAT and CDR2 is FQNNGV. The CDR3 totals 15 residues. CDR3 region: CASSRAGRNYNEQFF. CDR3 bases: TGTGCCAGCAGCCGGGCGGGGCGGAACTACAATGAGCAGTTCTTC.

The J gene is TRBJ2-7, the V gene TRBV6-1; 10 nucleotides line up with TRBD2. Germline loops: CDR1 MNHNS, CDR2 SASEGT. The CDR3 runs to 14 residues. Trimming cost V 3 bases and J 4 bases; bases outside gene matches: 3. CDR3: CASSDGTSVYEQYF. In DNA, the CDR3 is TGTGCCAGCAGTGACGGGACTAGCGTATACGAGCAGTACTTC.

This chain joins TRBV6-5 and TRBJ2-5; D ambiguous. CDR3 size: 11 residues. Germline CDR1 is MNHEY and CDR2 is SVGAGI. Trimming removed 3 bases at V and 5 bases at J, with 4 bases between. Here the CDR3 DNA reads TGTGCCAGCAGTTATCTGGAGACCCAGTACTTC. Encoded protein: CASSYLETQYF.

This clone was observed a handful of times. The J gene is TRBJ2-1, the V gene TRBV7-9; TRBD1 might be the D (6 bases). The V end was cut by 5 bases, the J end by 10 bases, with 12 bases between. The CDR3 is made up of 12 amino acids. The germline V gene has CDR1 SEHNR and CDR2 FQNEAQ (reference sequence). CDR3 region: CASSADSVEQFF. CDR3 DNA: TGTGCCAGCAGCGCGGACAGTGTGGAGCAGTTCTTC.

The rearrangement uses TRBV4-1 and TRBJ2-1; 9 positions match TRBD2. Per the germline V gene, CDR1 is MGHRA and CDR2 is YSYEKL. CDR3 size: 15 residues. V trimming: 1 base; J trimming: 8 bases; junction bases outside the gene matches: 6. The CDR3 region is CASSQGLAVSDEQFF. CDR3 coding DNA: TGCGCCAGCAGCCAAGGACTAGCGGTGAGCGATGAGCAGTTCTTC.

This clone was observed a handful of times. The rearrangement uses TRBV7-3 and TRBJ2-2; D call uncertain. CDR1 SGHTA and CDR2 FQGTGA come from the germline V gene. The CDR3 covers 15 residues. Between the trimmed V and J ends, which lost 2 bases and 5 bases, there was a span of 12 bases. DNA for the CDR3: TGTGCCAGCAGCTTATTTGGAGAGGATACCGGGGAGCTGTTTTTT. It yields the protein CASSLFGEDTGELFF.

The CDR3 DNA sequence: TGTGCCAGCAGCCAAAATGTGAGGTTGAATGAGCAGTTCTTC. Residues: CASSQNVRLNEQFF. The rearrangement links TRBV4-2 to TRBJ2-1; no firm D call. This CDR3 region has 14 residues. V lost 2 bases and J lost 7, with 12 bases in between. Per germline, CDR1 LGHNA and CDR2 YNFKEQ.

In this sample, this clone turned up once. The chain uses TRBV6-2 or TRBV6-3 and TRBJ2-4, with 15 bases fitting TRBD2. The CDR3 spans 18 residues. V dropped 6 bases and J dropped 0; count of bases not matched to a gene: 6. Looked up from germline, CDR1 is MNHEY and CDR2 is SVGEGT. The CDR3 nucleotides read TGTGCCAGCAGCTCCGGGACTAGCGGGAGGATAGCCAAAAACATTCAGTACTTC. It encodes CASSSGTSGRIAKNIQYF.

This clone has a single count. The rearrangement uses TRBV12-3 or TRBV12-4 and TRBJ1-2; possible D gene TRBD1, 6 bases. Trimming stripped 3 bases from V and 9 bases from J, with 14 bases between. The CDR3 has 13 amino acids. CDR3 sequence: CASSFSGTPRYTF. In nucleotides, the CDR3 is TGTGCCAGCAGTTTTTCCGGGACACCTCGCTACACCTTC.

CDR3 sequence reads: CASSPSVDRGTEAFF. For the CDR3, the DNA is TGTGCCAGCAGCCCAAGTGTGGACAGGGGTACTGAAGCTTTCTTT. This chain uses TRBV3-1 (or the pseudogene TRBV3-2) with TRBJ1-1, with 9 bases matching TRBD1. The CDR3 length is 15 residues. Germline CDR1 is LGHDT and CDR2 is YNNKEL (reference sequence). J lost 5 bases, V lost 4 bases, and 8 bases had no gene match.

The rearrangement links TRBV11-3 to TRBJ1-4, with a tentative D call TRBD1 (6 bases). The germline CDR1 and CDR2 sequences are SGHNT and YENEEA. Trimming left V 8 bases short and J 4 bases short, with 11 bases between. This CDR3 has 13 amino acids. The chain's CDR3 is CASSGQINEKLFF. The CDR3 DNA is TGTGCCAGCTCTGGACAGATTAATGAAAAACTGTTTTTT.

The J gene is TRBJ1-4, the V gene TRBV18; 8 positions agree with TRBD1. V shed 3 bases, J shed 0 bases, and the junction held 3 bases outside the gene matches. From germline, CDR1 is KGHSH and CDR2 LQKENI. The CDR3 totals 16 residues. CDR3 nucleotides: TGTGCCAGCTCACCCGAACAGGGGGCAACTAATGAAAAACTGTTTTTT. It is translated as CASSPEQGATNEKLFF.

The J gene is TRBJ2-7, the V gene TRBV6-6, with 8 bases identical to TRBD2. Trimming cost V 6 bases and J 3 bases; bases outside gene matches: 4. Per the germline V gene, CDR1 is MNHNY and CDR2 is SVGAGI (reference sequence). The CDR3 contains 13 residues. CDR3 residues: CASSAGGRYEQYV. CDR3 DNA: TGTGCCAGCAGCGCGGGGGGCCGCTACGAGCAGTACGTC.

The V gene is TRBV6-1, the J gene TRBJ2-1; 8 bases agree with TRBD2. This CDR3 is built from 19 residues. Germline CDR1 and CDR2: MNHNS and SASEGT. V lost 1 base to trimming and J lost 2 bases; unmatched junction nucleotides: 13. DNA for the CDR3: TGTGCCAGCAGTGAAGGAGGGGTTTGGGCGGGAGGAGCCTACAATGAGCAGTTCTTC. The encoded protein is CASSEGGVWAGGAYNEQFF.

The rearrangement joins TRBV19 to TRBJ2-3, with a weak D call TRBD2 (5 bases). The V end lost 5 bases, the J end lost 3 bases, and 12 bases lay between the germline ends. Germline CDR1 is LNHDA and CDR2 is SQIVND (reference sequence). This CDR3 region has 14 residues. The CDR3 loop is CASSLGVGTDTQYF. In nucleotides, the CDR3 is TGTGCCAGTAGTTTGGGAGTAGGGACAGATACGCAGTATTTT.

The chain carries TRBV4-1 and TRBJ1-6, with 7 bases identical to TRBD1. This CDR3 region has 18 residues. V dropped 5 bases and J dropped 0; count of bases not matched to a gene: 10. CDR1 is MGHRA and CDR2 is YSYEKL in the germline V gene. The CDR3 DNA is TGCGCCAGCAGCTTCGAGGGGACAGCGAGCTCCTATAATTCACCCCTCCACTTT. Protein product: CASSFEGTASSYNSPLHF.

The CDR3 nucleotides read TGTGCCAGCAGTCCTGGCGGGAGTGGGGCCACAGATACGCAGTATTTT. This translates into CASSPGGSGATDTQYF. The gene calls are TRBV5-4 and TRBJ2-3; 7 bases map to TRBD2. CDR3 length: 16 amino acids. Germline-derived CDR1 and CDR2 are SGHNT and YYREEE (reference sequence). Trimming at V came to 5 bases and at J to 2 bases, leaving 11 bases not matched to a gene.

CDR3 bases: TGTGCCAGCAGTACACCACCAGGGGAGCAGTTCTTC. It codes for CASSTPPGEQFF. The genes are TRBV6-6 and TRBJ2-1; maybe TRBD1 (5 bases). V was shortened by 5 bases and J by 10 bases, with 12 bases between the two germline ends. The CDR3 extends over 12 amino acids. CDR1 is MNHNY, CDR2 SVGAGI, per germline (reference sequence).

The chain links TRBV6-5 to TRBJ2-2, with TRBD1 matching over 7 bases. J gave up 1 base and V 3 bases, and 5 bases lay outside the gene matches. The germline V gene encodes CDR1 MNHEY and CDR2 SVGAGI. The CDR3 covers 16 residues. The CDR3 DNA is TGTGCCAGCAGTTATTCCCGGACAGGGAACACCGGGGAGCTGTTTTTT. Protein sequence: CASSYSRTGNTGELFF.

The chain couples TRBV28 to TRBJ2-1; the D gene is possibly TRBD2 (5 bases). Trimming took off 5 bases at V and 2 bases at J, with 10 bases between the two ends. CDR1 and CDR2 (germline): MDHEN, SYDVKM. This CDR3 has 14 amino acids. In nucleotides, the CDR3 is TGTGCCAGCAGTCCATCCGGGACCTACAATGAGCAGTTCTTC. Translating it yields CASSPSGTYNEQFF.

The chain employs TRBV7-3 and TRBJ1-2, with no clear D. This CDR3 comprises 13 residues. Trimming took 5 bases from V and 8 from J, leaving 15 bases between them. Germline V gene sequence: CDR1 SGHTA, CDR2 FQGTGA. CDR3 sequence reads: CASSPDGVGGYTF. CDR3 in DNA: TGTGCCAGCAGCCCTGATGGAGTTGGCGGCTACACCTTC.

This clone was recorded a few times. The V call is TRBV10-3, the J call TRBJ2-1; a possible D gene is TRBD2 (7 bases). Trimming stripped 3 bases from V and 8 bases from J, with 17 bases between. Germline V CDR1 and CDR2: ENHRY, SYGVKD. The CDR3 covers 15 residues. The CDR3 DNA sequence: TGTGCCATCAGTGACGGGGGGCCGGAGATCCATGAGCAGTTCTTC. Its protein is CAISDGGPEIHEQFF.